Described below is a single T cell receptor beta chain sequence and its context. This receptor's antigen is unknown. No base-level quality is on record; no much larger clone is a single base apart. This sample was taken from a study of blood T cell repertoires in COVID-19 (dated by TCRdb to the early 2020s). Some background on the complete study: Samples covering the acute and convalescent phases of COVID-19 were provided by collaborators in the United States, Italy and Spain. Subjects who had been exposed to COVID-19, were actively infected with it, or had recovered from it provided the deeply sampled blood TCRbeta repertoires that made up the dataset. Samples were obtained from the ongoing ImmuneRACE study (first 160 participants) and from 1,200 or so subjects provided by 6 global collaborators. The repertoires were released in a freely available public database intended as a resource for research on the immune response to SARS-CoV-2. Where HLA class I and class II types were available, the types were taken from metadata supplied by the sample provider, not from assay-based typing. The material from the prospective study consisted of cDNA or gDNA derived from T cells, B-cell-depleted T cells, or PBMCs. Nearly every sample came with metadata listing a de-identified subject ID, COVID-19 status, age in years and sex. Study-wide findings and limitations: The amount of clinical and demographic metadata varied by source and participant and was provided uncurated.

The germline V gene gives CDR1 as MDHEN and CDR2 as SYDVKM. The CDR3 starts with the cysteine, ends with the phenylalanine, and has 16 residues. The only DNA kept is the CDR3, 48 bases in frame from the first base. Clipping removes 6 bases from V and 10 bases from J, with 14 as the unmatched junction base count. Enrolling through a virtual design, the prospective study's participants ranged in age from about 18 to 89 years and lived across 24 United States geographic areas. In the prospective study, cohorts were assigned on the basis of participant-reported clinical history obtained from a screening survey and a study questionnaire. In the prospective study, mobile phlebotomists collected whole blood, serum and a nasopharyngeal or oropharyngeal swab from each participant. Participants in the prospective study had the option to provide additional blood draws and questionnaires over a 2-month period. Prospective study blood samples were shipped either frozen or at room temperature before DNA extraction.

The immunoSEQ Assay, a bias-controlled multiplex PCR, was used to amplify TCRbeta CDR3 regions from genomic DNA. In the source study's methods: The number of nucleated cells in each sample was estimated from the amplification of reference gene primers within the assay. To quantify the absolute abundance of each unique TCRbeta CDR3 rearrangement, sequence reads were collapsed and filtered. For each sample, productive Simpson clonality was calculated as the square root of Simpson's diversity index over productive rearrangements. In TCRdb, the immuneACCESS table is reduced to in-frame sequences with V and J assigned. These tables do not hold every clone; where another copy was compared, an unresolved V gene accounts for under half, and the others remain unexplained. V and J calls and clone size follow that table, whereas D and trimming were derived from the DNA. This sample comprises some 140,000 clones, about four fifths of them detected only once. The ten largest make up approximately 5% of the sample.

The receptor was isolated from a man in his forties with acute COVID-19. The V and J segments used are TRBV28 and TRBJ2-1, with 11 bases matching TRBD2. The sequencing input was PBMCs or T cells enriched from blood (not recorded which). The CDR3 region has the sequence CASRPAPSGRIWEQFF. The nucleotide sequence is given as TGTGCCAGCAGGCCGGCCCCTAGCGGGAGGATTTGGGAGCAGTTCTTC.